This TCR beta chain was captured by sequencing in a study of regulatory T cells in long-lasting Graves disease. HTBI primers from iRepertoire and Arm-PCR of CDR3 regions yielded the TCR beta libraries. TCRdb reprocessed the multiplex PCR reads via MiXCR and lists one record per CDR3 protein. The data contain approximately 300,000 distinct CDR3 sequences, more than 15% of them singletons. The study's findings and limits: TCR diversity in persistent Graves' patients was below that of newly diagnosed ones.

This clonotype has only a few counts. Antigen: not known. The time point is: newly diagnosed GD, antithyroid drugs for less than 3 months. RNA from PBMCs was the source of the TCR library. V gave up 1 base and J gave up 6 bases, with 7 bases separating them. This CDR3 contains 12 residues. Germline V lookup: CDR1 LGHDT, CDR2 YNNKEL (reference sequence). The chain is built from TRBV3-1 and TRBJ2-7; D gene ambiguous. The sample was peripheral blood mononuclear cells (PBMCs), taken at new diagnosis, from a patient treated with antithyroid drugs. The source is a female donor with Graves disease. In DNA form, the CDR3 reads TGTGCCAGCAGCCAAGGTAATGGCGAGCAGTACTTC. It is translated as CASSQGNGEQYF.